This T cell receptor beta chain was sequenced during a study of B cell selection in AIRE deficiency. Broader study findings: Only around a tenth of over 3,000 shared Treg sequences were patient-specific; 31.6% healthy-specific. Shorter CDR3s marked shared Treg sequences, biased toward few non-templated insertions.

Germline V gives CDR1 SGHDT, CDR2 YYEEEE. The CDR3 is made up of 14 amino acids. The V end lost 2 bases, the J end lost 5 bases, and 13 bases lay between the germline ends. Source study methods: Patients' conventional T cells yielded some 1.1x10^5 distinct TCRbeta sequences; donors' some 1.4x10^5. Data came from immunoSEQ multiplex PCR; TCRdb stores just in-frame clones and leaves some out. The V and J calls and clone size are taken from that table; D and trimming were inferred from the DNA. The sample shows fewer than 30,000 clones, about 95% of them seen only once. Sorting defined conventional CD4 T cells as CD4+CD127+. Control samples were from healthy, unrelated donors. On this clone itself: No antigen is known for it.

This clonotype was obtained from a human donor in good health. Sample: CD4+CD127+ conventional T cells sorted from PBMCs. This rearrangement joins TRBV5-6 to TRBJ1-2; no reliable D call. CDR3: CASSLSTSSYGYTF. Written as DNA, the CDR3 is TGTGCCAGCAGCTTATCGACAAGTTCTTATGGCTACACCTTC.